This T cell receptor beta chain emerged from a study of post-analysis software for immune sequencing data. Study results and caveats: Five or six TRBV segments, TRBV5-6, TRBV5-1 and TRBV20-1 among them, were found more frequent in patients than controls.

Points on this clonotype: The antigen remains undetermined.

Germline V lookup: CDR1 SGHTA, CDR2 FQGNSA. V gave up 5 bases and J gave up 4 bases, with 12 bases separating them. There are 13 residues in the CDR3. Incorporated into the TCR beta cDNA libraries were unique molecular identifiers, which served to reduce PCR and sequencing biases. MiXCR, applied by TCRdb to the PCR reads, yields one record per CDR3 protein. This table holds under 900,000 distinct CDR3 sequences, under 70% found once. The specimen sequenced was blood. The rearrangement links TRBV7-2 to TRBJ2-7, with D maybe TRBD1 (7 bases). The TCR was taken from a girl aged 5-17 years with multiple sclerosis. The CDR3 protein is CASSQGGWYEQYF. CDR3 DNA sequence: TGTGCCAGCAGCCAGGGGGGATGGTACGAGCAGTACTTC.